Listed here are 10 T cell receptor beta chains from one sample, sequenced in a study of neurological immune-mediated disorders. TCRdb re-derived calls from the 5' RACE reads in MiXCR, one entry per CDR3 protein. This table holds tens of thousands of distinct CDR3 sequences, approximately 10% found once. The sequenced sample was CD4+ T cells from blood. The receptors come from a woman in her 30s with HTLV-1-associated myelopathy (HAM/TSP).

This clonotype was observed many times. This chain connects TRBV10-3 to TRBJ2-2, with D perhaps assigned TRBD1 or TRBD2 (6 bases each). CDR1 ENHRY and CDR2 SYGVKD come from the germline V gene. Trimming left V 2 bases short and J 3 bases short, with 10 bases between. The CDR3 covers 15 residues. The CDR3 spells CAISELEGDTGELFF. Here the CDR3 DNA reads TGTGCCATCAGTGAGCTGGAGGGGGACACCGGGGAGCTGTTTTTT.

In this sample, this clonotype turned up many times. The chain couples TRBV2 to TRBJ2-3; D not certain. This CDR3 has 11 amino acids. V lost 3 bases and J lost 8, with 6 bases in between. Germline CDR1 and CDR2: SNHLY and FYNNEI. The CDR3 DNA reads as TGTGCCAGCAGTGACCACCTTACGCAGTATTTT. This codes for CASSDHLTQYF.

This chain joins TRBV12-3 or TRBV12-4 and TRBJ2-1; TRBD1 might be the D (5 bases). V was shortened by 8 bases and J by 8 bases, with 13 bases between the two germline ends. This CDR3 has 12 amino acids. The CDR3 is CASRRPGYEQFF. CDR3 DNA: TGTGCCAGCCGTCGGCCAGGGTATGAGCAGTTCTTC.

This clonotype was seen at least ten times. The chain combines TRBV7-9 with TRBJ1-2, with 10 positions matching TRBD1. V shed 5 bases and J 8 bases; nucleotides not matched to a gene: 11. There are 15 residues in the CDR3. In germline, CDR1 is SEHNR, CDR2 FQNEAQ (reference sequence). The CDR3 nucleotides read TGTGCCAGCAGCCCGGGACAGGGGACGGCGGAAGGCTACACCTTC. Amino acids: CASSPGQGTAEGYTF.

This clonotype was seen ten or more times. This chain uses TRBV12-3 or TRBV12-4 with TRBJ1-1; D unresolved. The CDR3 length is 12 residues. V lost 6 bases and J 0 bases, leaving 5 bases between the germline ends. The CDR3 protein is CASRMMNTEAFF. The DNA of the CDR3 is TGTGCCAGCAGGATGATGAACACTGAAGCTTTCTTT.

At least ten counts were recorded for this clonotype. The genes are TRBV7-2 and TRBJ2-1; TRBD2 agrees at 14 bases. Per germline, CDR1 SGHTA and CDR2 FQGNSA. J was trimmed by 7 bases and V by 5 bases; bases with no gene match: 1. This CDR3 has 14 residues. The CDR3 DNA follows: TGTGCCAGCAGCAGACTAGCGGGGGGGAATGAGCAGTTCTTC. Its translation: CASSRLAGGNEQFF.

The table lists this clonotype with a count of one. A read error may account for a junction end that differs from germline. The chain uses TRBV5-8 and TRBJ1-6, with no clear D. The CDR3 length is 17 residues. Germline V gene data show CDR1 as SGHTS and CDR2 as YDEGEE. This chain's CDR3 is CASSQSTHTRYNSPLQF. The CDR3 region has the DNA TGTGCCAGCAGCCAATCGACACATACACGCTATAATTCACCACTCCAATTT.

As concerns this clonotype: The germline gene is not matched at one end of the junction; a read error may be the cause. V is TRBV10-3 and J is TRBJ1-1, with D perhaps TRBD1 (5 bases). The CDR3 length is 13 residues. The germline V gene encodes CDR1 ENHRY and CDR2 SYGVKD. CDR3 DNA: TGTACCATCAGTGGGACGGCCGACACTGAAGCTTTCTTC. It specifies CTISGTADTEAFF.

This clonotype was observed at least ten times. The genes are TRBV4-2 and TRBJ2-4; 11 nucleotides align to TRBD2. The CDR3 consists of 20 residues. V shed 0 bases, J shed 0 bases, and the junction held 10 bases outside the gene matches. Germline CDR1 LGHNA, CDR2 YNFKEQ. The CDR3 is CASSQDPLAGGGVAKNIQYF. In DNA form, the CDR3 reads TGTGCCAGCAGCCAAGATCCGCTAGCGGGGGGCGGCGTAGCCAAAAACATTCAGTACTTC.

This clonotype was counted at least ten times. The genes are TRBV11-2 and TRBJ1-5; D gene unclear. Germline V CDR1 and CDR2: SGHAT, FQNNGV. The germline V and J ends were trimmed by 0 bases and 8 bases, with 8 bases remaining between them. The CDR3 spans 13 residues. CDR3 region: CASSLDLRKPQHF. CDR3 nucleotide sequence: TGTGCCAGCAGCTTAGATTTGAGAAAGCCCCAGCATTTT.